In its sample, the clone carrying this TCR beta chain was seen many times. iRepertoire HTBI primers and Arm-PCR of CDR3 regions built TCR beta libraries. TCRdb called the multiplex PCR reads again in MiXCR, with one record for every CDR3 protein. Of around 500,000 distinct CDR3 sequences in the sample, around 21% are singletons; the top ten hold approximately 7.8%. V lost 2 bases to trimming and J lost 2 bases; unmatched junction nucleotides: 3. The germline V gene has CDR1 SGHDT and CDR2 YYEEEE. The CDR3 runs 14 residues. The sample comes from a study of regulatory T cells in long-lasting Graves disease. Time point defined: persistent/refractory GD, antithyroid drugs over 5 years with positive TRAb. There was RNA extracted from PBMCs, and the TCR library was made from it.

The sequencing here drew on peripheral blood mononuclear cells (PBMCs), taken when the disease was refractory, from a patient treated with antithyroid drugs. This clonotype was sampled from a female donor with Graves disease. The chain recombines TRBV5-6 with TRBJ2-7; 8 bases match TRBD1. CDR3 coding DNA: TGTGCCAGCAGCTTTACGACAGGGGCCTACGAGCAGTACTTC. Translation: CASSFTTGAYEQYF.